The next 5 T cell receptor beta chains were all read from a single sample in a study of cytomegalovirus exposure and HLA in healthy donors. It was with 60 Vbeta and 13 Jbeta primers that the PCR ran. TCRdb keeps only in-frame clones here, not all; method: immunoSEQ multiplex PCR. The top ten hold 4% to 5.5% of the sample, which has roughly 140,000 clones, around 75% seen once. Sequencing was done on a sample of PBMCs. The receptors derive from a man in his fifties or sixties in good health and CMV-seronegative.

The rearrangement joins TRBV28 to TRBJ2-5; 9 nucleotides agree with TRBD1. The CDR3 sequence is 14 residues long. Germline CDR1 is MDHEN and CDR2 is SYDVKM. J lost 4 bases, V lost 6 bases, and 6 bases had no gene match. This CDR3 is CASRTTGGGETQYF. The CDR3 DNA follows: TGTGCCAGCAGAACGACAGGGGGAGGAGAGACCCAGTACTTC. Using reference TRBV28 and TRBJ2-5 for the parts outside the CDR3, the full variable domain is DVKVTQSSRYLVKRTGEKVFLECVQDMDHENMFWYRQDPGLGLRLIYFSYDVKMKEKGDIPEGYSVSREKKERFSLILESASTNQTSMYLCASRTTGGGETQYFGPGTRLLVL.

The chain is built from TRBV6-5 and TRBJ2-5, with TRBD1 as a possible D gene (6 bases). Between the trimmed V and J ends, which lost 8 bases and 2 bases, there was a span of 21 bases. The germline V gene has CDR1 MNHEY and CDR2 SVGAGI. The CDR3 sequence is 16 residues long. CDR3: CASGSDPDSRQETQYF. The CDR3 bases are TGTGCCAGCGGTTCAGACCCGGACAGCCGACAAGAGACCCAGTACTTC.

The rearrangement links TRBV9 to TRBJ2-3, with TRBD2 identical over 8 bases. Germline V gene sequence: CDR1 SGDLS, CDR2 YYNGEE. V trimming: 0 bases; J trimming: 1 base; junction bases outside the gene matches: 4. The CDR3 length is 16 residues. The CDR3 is CASSVAPGRGTDTQYF. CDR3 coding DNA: TGTGCCAGCAGCGTAGCTCCCGGGAGGGGCACAGATACGCAGTATTTT. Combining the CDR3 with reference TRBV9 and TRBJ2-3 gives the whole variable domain DSGVTQTPKHLITATGQRVTLRCSPRSGDLSVYWYQQSLDQGLQFLIQYYNGEERAKGNILERFSAQQFPDLHSELNLSSLELGDSALYFCASSVAPGRGTDTQYFGPGTRLTVL.

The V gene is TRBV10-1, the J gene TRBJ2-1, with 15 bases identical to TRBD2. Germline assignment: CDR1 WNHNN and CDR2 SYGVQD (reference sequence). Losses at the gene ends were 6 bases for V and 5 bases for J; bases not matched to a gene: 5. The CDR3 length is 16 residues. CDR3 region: CASSPGLAGGNNEQFF. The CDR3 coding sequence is TGCGCCAGCAGCCCGGGACTAGCGGGAGGTAACAATGAGCAGTTCTTC.

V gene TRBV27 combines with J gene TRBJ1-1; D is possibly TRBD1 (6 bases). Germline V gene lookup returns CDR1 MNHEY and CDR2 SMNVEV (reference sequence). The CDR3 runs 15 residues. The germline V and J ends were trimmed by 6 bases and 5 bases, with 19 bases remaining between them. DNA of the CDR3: TGTGCCAGCAGGGCCCAACAGGGAGTGGGTACTGAAGCTTTCTTT. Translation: CASRAQQGVGTEAFF.